This TCR beta chain was captured in a study of cytomegalovirus exposure and HLA in healthy donors (TCRdb year 2017). For context, the study as a whole: According to a later analysis, the roughly 120 validation repertoires were produced on the same platform as the 666 repertoires of the first cohort. The study was designed to test whether signatures of past pathogen exposure could be identified by cataloging public T cell receptors. A separate validation cohort of about 110 different subjects was used in addition to the roughly 640-subject first cohort. The study combined high-throughput TCR immunosequencing, statistical association of individual TCRs with disease status, and machine learning to predict cytomegalovirus infection status.

The library came from the immunoSEQ multiplex PCR assay. The authors' pipeline ran thus. A statistical classification framework was built to diagnose cytomegalovirus status from the catalog of TCR beta chain sequences. TCRdb stores this immuneACCESS table with in-frame sequences only. Part of the clones is absent; in the studies checked, under half of the shortfall reflects unresolved V genes, and no reason is known for the rest. V and J calls and clone size are those listed in that table; D and trimming were worked out from the DNA. For this sample there are roughly 100,000 clones; 86% appear just once. The ten top clones hold roughly 4% of the sample. The donors belonged to the validation cohort of over a hundred subjects, which was separate from the approximately 700-subject first cohort. Taken from cysteine to phenylalanine, the CDR3 has 15 residues. Only CDR3 DNA is held: 45 bases, read in frame from base 1. Cut back by 1 base and 3 bases, the V and J ends lie 13 bases apart. From a lookup of the germline V gene, CDR1 and CDR2 are MGHRA and YSYEKL.

With respect to this clone: Its antigen remains unidentified. No base qualities exist here, and no much larger clone lies one base off it.

The study at large found these results: A total of fewer than 200 TCR beta chains were listed by the study as associated with cytomegalovirus. The validation cohort had no HLA typing available for a later analysis, so co-occurrence within that cohort was assessed over all 120 or so repertoires. A later analysis found that TCRs clustered in the first cohort also tended to co-occur in the 95 to 150 validation repertoires, with 94% of cluster scores above 0. According to the authors, the approach could potentially be generalized to other disease states and immunological phenotypes. In vitro tests confirmed that a few of the cytomegalovirus-associated TCR beta chains recognize cytomegalovirus antigens. Cytomegalovirus status was reported to be diagnosed by the classifier with high specificity and sensitivity in both the original and validation cohorts. While some public TCRs were present in many individuals, most TCR sequences turned up only very rarely across donors.

The receptor's source is a woman between 18 and 29 years old in good health and CMV-seropositive. Sample: PBMCs. This sequence uses TRBV4-1 and TRBJ2-7; the best D guess is TRBD2, with 5 bases matching. The bases are TGCGCCAGCAGCCAAGGAGGCCTAGCTCACTACGAGCAGTACTTC. Its translation is CASSQGGLAHYEQYF.